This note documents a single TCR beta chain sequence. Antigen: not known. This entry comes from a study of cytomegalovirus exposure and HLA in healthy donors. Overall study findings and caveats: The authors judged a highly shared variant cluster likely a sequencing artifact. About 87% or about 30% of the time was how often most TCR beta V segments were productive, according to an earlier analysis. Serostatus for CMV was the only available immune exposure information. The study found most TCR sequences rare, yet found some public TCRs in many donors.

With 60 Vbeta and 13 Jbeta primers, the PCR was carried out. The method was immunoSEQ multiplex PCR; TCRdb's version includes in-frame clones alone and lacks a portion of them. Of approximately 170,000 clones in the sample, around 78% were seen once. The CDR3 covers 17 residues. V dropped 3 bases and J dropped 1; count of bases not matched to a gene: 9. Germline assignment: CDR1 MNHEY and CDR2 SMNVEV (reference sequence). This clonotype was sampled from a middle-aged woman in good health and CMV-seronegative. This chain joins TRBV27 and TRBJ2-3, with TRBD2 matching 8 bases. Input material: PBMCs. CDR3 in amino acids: CASSFRGLAQGTDTQYF. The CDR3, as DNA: TGTGCCAGCAGTTTTCGTGGACTAGCTCAAGGCACAGATACGCAGTATTTT.